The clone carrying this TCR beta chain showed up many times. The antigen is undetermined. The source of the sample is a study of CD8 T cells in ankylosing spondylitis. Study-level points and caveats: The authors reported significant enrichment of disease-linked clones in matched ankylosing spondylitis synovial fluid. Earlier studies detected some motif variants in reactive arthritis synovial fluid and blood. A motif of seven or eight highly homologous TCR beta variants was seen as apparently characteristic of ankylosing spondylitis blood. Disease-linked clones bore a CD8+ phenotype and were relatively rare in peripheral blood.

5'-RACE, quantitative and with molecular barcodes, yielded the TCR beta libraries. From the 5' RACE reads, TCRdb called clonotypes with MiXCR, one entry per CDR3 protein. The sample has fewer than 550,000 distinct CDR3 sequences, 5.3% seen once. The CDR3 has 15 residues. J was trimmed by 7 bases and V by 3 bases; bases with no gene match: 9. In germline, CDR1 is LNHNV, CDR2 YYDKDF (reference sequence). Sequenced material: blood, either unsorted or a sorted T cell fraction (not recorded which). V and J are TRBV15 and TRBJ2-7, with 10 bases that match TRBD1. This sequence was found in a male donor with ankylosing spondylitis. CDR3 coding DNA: TGTGCCACCAGCAGGGAGGGGACAGGGGTCCGGGAGCAGTACTTC. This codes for CATSREGTGVREQYF.